The 13 T cell receptor beta chains reported below all come from one sample, sequenced in a study of technical replicates of blood from several donors. Generated by immunoSEQ multiplex PCR, the TCRdb table keeps only in-frame clones and is missing some. The sample lists approximately 76,000 clones; just over 85% were seen once. Sequenced material: PBMCs. The origin of the receptors is a human donor in good health. Some clones in this sample may be carry-over from other donors' samples.

The chain joins TRBV10-3 to TRBJ1-1, with D unclear. This CDR3 spans 14 amino acids. Germline V gene data show CDR1 as ENHRY and CDR2 as SYGVKD. V lost 3 bases and J 2 bases, leaving 10 bases between the germline ends. The CDR3 loop is CAISDSTLNTEAFF. CDR3 nucleotide sequence: TGTGCCATCAGTGATTCGACTCTTAACACTGAAGCTTTCTTT.

The CDR3 DNA reads as TGCGCCAGCAGCATCCGAGGGGGGGGTGCAACTAATGAAAAACTGTTTTTT. As protein: CASSIRGGGATNEKLFF. This chain connects TRBV5-1 to TRBJ1-4; maybe TRBD1 (6 bases). The germline CDR1 and CDR2 sequences are SGHRS and YFSETQ. With 4 bases removed from V and 0 bases from J, the gap between germline ends came to 16 bases. This CDR3 spans 17 amino acids.

The chain recombines TRBV2 with TRBJ1-6; TRBD1 is a possible D gene (5 bases). The CDR3 runs 15 residues. Between the trimmed V and J ends, which lost 6 bases and 9 bases, there was a span of 18 bases. CDR1 and CDR2 (germline): SNHLY, FYNNEI. CDR3 sequence (DNA): TGTGCCAGCAGCAAAACCAGGGAGGCGGGTTCACCCCTCCACTTT. Encoded protein: CASSKTREAGSPLHF. Together with reference TRBV2 and TRBJ1-6, the CDR3 gives the full variable domain: EPEVTQTPSHQVTQMGQEVILRCVPISNHLYFYWYRQILGQKVEFLVSFYNNEISEKSEIFDDQFSVERPDGSNFTLKIRSTKLEDSAMYFCASSKTREAGSPLHFGNGTRLTVT.

This CDR3 reads CASRQTGGNEKLFF. In nucleotides, the CDR3 is TGTGCCAGCAGACAAACAGGGGGCAATGAAAAACTGTTTTTT. The chain is built from TRBV6-5 and TRBJ1-4; the match to TRBD1 covers 9 bases. The CDR3 totals 14 residues. V lost 6 bases and J lost 5; bases outside the gene matches: 4. The germline CDR1 and CDR2 sequences are MNHEY and SVGAGI.

The V call is TRBV5-1, the J call TRBJ2-3; no firm D call. V dropped 1 base and J dropped 0 bases, with 12 bases sitting between them. The CDR3 is made up of 16 amino acids. Germline lookup yields CDR1 SGHRS and CDR2 YFSETQ. This CDR3 reads CASSLNSRPSTDTQYF. In nucleotides, the CDR3 is TGCGCCAGCAGCTTGAATAGCCGCCCTAGCACAGATACGCAGTATTTT.

The chain combines TRBV7-6 with TRBJ1-1; TRBD1 aligns across 7 bases. This CDR3 is built from 17 residues. J was trimmed by 4 bases and V by 1 base; bases with no gene match: 12. Germline loops: CDR1 SGHVS, CDR2 FNYEAQ. CDR3 in amino acids: CASSLELGGAHSTEAFF. CDR3 coding DNA: TGTGCCAGCAGCTTAGAATTAGGGGGCGCGCATTCCACTGAAGCTTTCTTT.

A word on this clone: Other nucleotide sequences in the sample specify the same CDR3. This sequence joins TRBV9 and TRBJ1-1, with 7 bases that match TRBD1. After removal of 4 bases from V and 2 bases from J, the junction contained 8 bases not matched to a gene. The length of the CDR3 is 15 residues. Germline CDR1 reads SGDLS; CDR2 reads YYNGEE. The CDR3 loop reads CASSSRTGTNTEAFF. The CDR3 region has the DNA TGTGCCAGCAGCTCCCGGACAGGAACCAACACTGAAGCTTTCTTT.

The chain has TRBV5-5 and TRBJ2-2; 9 bases align to TRBD1. Germline values: CDR1 SGHKS, CDR2 YYEKEE (reference sequence). The CDR3 runs 15 residues. Germline trimming cut 2 bases from V and 5 bases from J; bases unmatched to any gene: 4. The CDR3 region has the DNA TGTGCCAGCAGCTTCGACAGGGGGGGTACCGGGGAGCTGTTTTTT. It encodes CASSFDRGGTGELFF.

This clone was detected only once. The same CDR3 can be traced to other DNA sequences in this sample. The rearrangement links TRBV6-5 to TRBJ1-1; 7 bases map to TRBD1. Per the germline V gene, CDR1 is MNHEY and CDR2 is SVGAGI. J was trimmed by 10 bases and V by 6 bases; bases with no gene match: 5. This CDR3 is built from 11 residues. CDR3 residues: CASRHSGGAFF. The CDR3 DNA is TGTGCCAGCAGACATTCAGGGGGAGCTTTCTTT.

This chain connects TRBV7-2 to TRBJ2-5; 9 nucleotides match TRBD2. This CDR3 is built from 17 residues. The J segment lost 5 bases and the V segment lost 1 base, leaving 11 bases of the junction unmatched. CDR1 is SGHTA, CDR2 FQGNSA, per germline. The CDR3, as DNA: TGTGCCAGCAGCTTAGTCCTAGGCGGGGGGGCACGGGAGACCCAGTACTTC. This translates into CASSLVLGGGARETQYF. Complete variable domain (other parts from reference TRBV7-2 and TRBJ2-5): GAGVSQSPSNKVTEKGKDVELRCDPISGHTALYWYRQSLGQGLEFLIYFQGNSAPDKSGLPSDRFSAERTGGSVSTLTIQRTQQEDSAVYLCASSLVLGGGARETQYFGPGTRLLVL.

CDR3 nucleotide sequence: TGTGCCAGCAGCTTAGAGCTAGTTGGGTCCAATGAGCAGTTCTTC. Residues: CASSLELVGSNEQFF. The gene calls are TRBV7-9 and TRBJ2-1, with D unresolved. CDR3 length equals 15 residues. V was clipped by 1 base and J by 6 bases, with 13 bases between them. Germline loops: CDR1 SEHNR, CDR2 FQNEAQ (reference sequence). Looking up the rest from reference TRBV7-9 and TRBJ2-1 gives the full variable domain: DTGVSQNPRHKITKRGQNVTFRCDPISEHNRLYWYRQTLGQGPEFLTYFQNEAQLEKSRLLSDRFSAERPKGSFSTLEIQRTEQGDSAMYLCASSLELVGSNEQFFGPGTRLTVL.

This clone was seen only once. The rearrangement links TRBV7-9 to TRBJ2-7; 11 bases agree with TRBD2. V lost 5 bases and J lost 7; bases outside the gene matches: 7. This CDR3 is 14 amino acids long. Germline CDR1 is SEHNR and CDR2 is FQNEAQ (reference sequence). DNA of the CDR3: TGTGCCAGCAGCCCTCCGGTAGCGGGAGGGGAGCAGTACTTC. Protein: CASSPPVAGGEQYF.

The rearrangement links TRBV18 to TRBJ1-1, with TRBD1 identical over 7 bases. This CDR3 comprises 14 residues. CDR1 and CDR2 from the germline V gene are KGHSH and LQKENI. J gave up 1 base and V 1 base, and 0 bases lay outside the gene matches. Here the CDR3 reads CASSPQGANTEAFF. The CDR3 DNA follows: TGTGCCAGCTCACCACAGGGGGCGAACACTGAAGCTTTCTTT.